These T cell receptor beta chains were read from a single sample in a study of blood T cell repertoires in COVID-19. TCRdb's table, derived via immunoSEQ multiplex PCR, lists solely in-frame clones and lacks some. This table has about 180,000 clones, roughly nine tenths appearing once. The sample was peripheral blood. These receptors were collected from a man aged 65 to 85 with active or convalescent COVID-19. The CDR3 runs from the conserved cysteine through the conserved F or W. The D gene is left open where the match is weak. Only some rows state a clone size, as once, few, many or a class for expanded clones.

TRBV7-8	once	TRBJ1-6	TRBD1	CASSLNDRGGNSPLHF	TGTGCCAGCAGCTTAAACGACAGGGGCGGGAATTCACCCCTCCACTTT
TRBV27	few	TRBJ2-6	-	CASSFRGTGANVLTF	TGTGCCAGCAGTTTCCGAGGGACTGGGGCCAACGTCCTGACTTTC
TRBV18	-	TRBJ1-2	TRBD1	CASSPRDRGDYGYTF	TGTGCCAGCTCACCCCGGGACAGGGGAGACTATGGCTACACCTTC
TRBV2	-	TRBJ2-1	-	CASSDRGTYNEQFF	TGTGCCAGCAGTGATAGGGGAACCTACAATGAGCAGTTCTTC
TRBV6-1	-	TRBJ1-2	-	CATHDTQANYGYTF	TGTGCCACCCATGACACCCAAGCTAACTATGGCTACACCTTC
TRBV12-3/TRBV12-4	once	TRBJ1-5	-	CACGGANNQPQHF	TGTGCCTGTGGGGGGGCTAACAATCAGCCCCAGCATTTT
TRBV6-2/TRBV6-3	-	TRBJ2-2	-	CASSPHTGELFF	TGTGCCAGCAGTCCACATACCGGGGAGCTGTTTTTT
TRBV9	-	TRBJ1-3	-	CASSVGPRFGGNTIYF	TGTGCCAGCAGCGTAGGTCCCCGATTCGGTGGAAACACCATATATTTT
TRBV30	once	TRBJ2-7	TRBD1	CAGHLDRVGEQYF	TGTGCCGGACACCTGGACAGGGTCGGGGAGCAGTACTTC
TRBV14	-	TRBJ2-7	-	CASSQLRGVGSYEQYF	TGTGCCAGCAGCCAACTTAGAGGTGTCGGCTCCTACGAGCAGTACTTC
TRBV11-3	few	TRBJ1-1	-	CASSPTGTMNTEAFF	TGTGCCAGCAGCCCTACCGGGACTATGAACACTGAAGCTTTCTTT
TRBV19	-	TRBJ2-1	-	CASSVQGNEQFF	TGTGCCAGTAGTGTCCAGGGGAATGAGCAGTTCTTC
TRBV6-5	-	TRBJ1-2	-	CASTEVGGYGYTF	TGTGCCAGCACCGAAGTGGGGGGGTATGGCTACACCTTC
TRBV28	-	TRBJ2-7	TRBD1	CASTRSGQSYEQYF	TGTGCCAGTACGCGATCGGGACAGTCCTACGAGCAGTACTTC
TRBV28	-	TRBJ2-7	TRBD2	CASSVSGRSIRYEQYF	TGTGCCAGCAGTGTTAGCGGGAGGAGCATACGGTACGAGCAGTACTTC
TRBV12-5	-	TRBJ1-2	TRBD1	CASGLVRDSYYGYTF	TGTGCTAGTGGTTTGGTACGGGACAGCTACTATGGCTACACCTTC
TRBV19	-	TRBJ1-4	-	CASSEALGEKLFF	TGTGCCAGTAGCGAGGCTTTGGGTGAAAAACTGTTTTTT
TRBV27	-	TRBJ1-5	TRBD1	CASSKGTGDQPQHF	TGTGCCAGCAGTAAAGGGACAGGGGATCAGCCCCAGCATTTT
TRBV2	few	TRBJ1-2	-	CASSDQGSYGYTF	TGTGCCAGCAGTGATCAAGGGAGCTATGGCTACACCTTC
TRBV2	-	TRBJ1-2	-	CASSERALYGYTF	TGTGCCAGCAGTGAGAGGGCTCTCTATGGCTACACCTTC
TRBV7-9	-	TRBJ1-2	-	CASSRLGGGANYGYTF	TGTGCCAGCAGCCGACTGGGAGGGGGAGCTAACTATGGCTACACCTTC
TRBV5-1	-	TRBJ2-7	TRBD1	CASTRTGSYEQYF	TGCGCCAGCACCCGGACAGGGTCGTACGAGCAGTACTTC
TRBV7-6	-	TRBJ1-2	TRBD1	CASSLYKERDSNSFNYGYTF	TGTGCCAGCAGCTTATACAAGGAACGGGACAGTAATAGTTTTAACTATGGCTACACCTTC
TRBV28	few	TRBJ1-2	-	CASSSPGGGGRLPANYGYTF	TGTGCCAGCAGTTCTCCCGGGGGGGGAGGTCGCCTCCCAGCTAACTATGGCTACACCTTC
TRBV7-8	-	TRBJ2-3	TRBD2	CASSLRTSGSSPDTQYF	TGTGCCAGCAGCCTCCGGACTAGCGGGAGTAGTCCAGATACGCAGTATTTT
TRBV6-2/TRBV6-3	-	TRBJ2-2	-	CASSYDRLNTGELFF	TGTGCCAGCAGCTATGACAGGCTGAACACCGGGGAGCTGTTTTTT
TRBV13	-	TRBJ1-5	TRBD1	CASSKDRENQPQHF	TGTGCCAGCAGCAAGGACAGGGAGAATCAGCCCCAGCATTTT
TRBV5-8	-	TRBJ1-2	-	CASSLGQDALGYTF	TGTGCCAGCAGCTTGGGACAGGACGCTTTGGGCTACACCTTC
TRBV9	-	TRBJ1-6	-	CASSVVGHSGSPLHF	TGTGCCAGCAGCGTAGTCGGACACTCGGGTTCACCCCTCCACTTT
TRBV9	-	TRBJ2-3	TRBD2	CASSVGTSGTQRTQYF	TGTGCCAGCAGCGTAGGGACTAGCGGGACGCAGCGGACGCAGTATTTT